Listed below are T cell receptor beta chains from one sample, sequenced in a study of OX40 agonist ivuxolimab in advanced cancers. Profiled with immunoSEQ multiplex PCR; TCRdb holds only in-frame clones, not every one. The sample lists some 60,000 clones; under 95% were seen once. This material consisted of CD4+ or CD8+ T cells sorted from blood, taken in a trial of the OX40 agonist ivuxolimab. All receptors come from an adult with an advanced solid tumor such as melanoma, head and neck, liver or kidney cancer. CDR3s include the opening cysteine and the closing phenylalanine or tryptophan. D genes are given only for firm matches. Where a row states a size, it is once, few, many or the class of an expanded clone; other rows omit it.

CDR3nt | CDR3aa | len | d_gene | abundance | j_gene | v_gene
TGTGCCAGCAGCGCGGGGTTGTCCACAGATACGCAGTATTTT | CASSAGLSTDTQYF | 14 | - | - | TRBJ2-3 | TRBV7-3
TGTGCCAGTAGTTCCGAAAGGGGGACTAGCGGGAGGGCCCTCAGATACAATGAGCAGTTCTTC | CASSSERGTSGRALRYNEQFF | 21 | TRBD2 | - | TRBJ2-1 | TRBV19
TGTGCCAGCTCACGAACAGGAACCACAGATACGCAGTATTTT | CASSRTGTTDTQYF | 14 | - | few | TRBJ2-3 | TRBV7-9
TGTGCCAGCAGCTTAAAGGGTCTCACAGATACGCAGTATTTT | CASSLKGLTDTQYF | 14 | - | - | TRBJ2-3 | TRBV7-3
TGTGCCAGCAGTTACTCGGGCGGGAGAGCAGATACGCAGTATTTT | CASSYSGGRADTQYF | 15 | TRBD2 | - | TRBJ2-3 | TRBV6-7
TGTGCCAGCTCACCGCTTGAGGGGGGAAAACTGTTTTTT | CASSPLEGGKLFF | 13 | - | - | TRBJ1-4 | TRBV18
TGCGCCAGCAGCTTTGGCAACTCCTACGAGCAGTACTTC | CASSFGNSYEQYF | 13 | - | - | TRBJ2-7 | TRBV5-1
TGTGCCAGTAGTGGACTGAGGGGAAACACTGAAGCTTTCTTT | CASSGLRGNTEAFF | 14 | - | - | TRBJ1-1 | TRBV19
TGCGCCAGCAGCTTCAGTTCGGGCTTGAACACTGAAGCTTTCTTT | CASSFSSGLNTEAFF | 15 | - | once | TRBJ1-1 | TRBV5-1
TGTGCCAGTAGTAACCCCGGGACAGGGGGGACCGGGGAGCTGTTTTTT | CASSNPGTGGTGELFF | 16 | TRBD1 | - | TRBJ2-2 | TRBV19
TGTGCCAGCAGCTCTGTAGCGGGAGCCACAGATACGCAGTATTTT | CASSSVAGATDTQYF | 15 | TRBD2 | - | TRBJ2-3 | TRBV11-2
TGTGCCAGCTCACCCGACGGGCGCCCTACGCAGTATTTT | CASSPDGRPTQYF | 13 | - | - | TRBJ2-3 | TRBV18
TGTGCCAGCAGCTTGCGGGACAGCAATCAGCCCCAGCATTTT | CASSLRDSNQPQHF | 14 | - | - | TRBJ1-5 | TRBV7-8
TGCGCCAGCAGCGTGAGGGGGATTACTGAAGCTTTCTTT | CASSVRGITEAFF | 13 | - | - | TRBJ1-1 | TRBV5-1
TGCGCCAGCAGTGCATTTTGGGGGAAAGGTAATCAGCCCCAGCATTTT | CASSAFWGKGNQPQHF | 16 | - | - | TRBJ1-5 | TRBV10-1
TGTGCCATCAGTGATTCCCGGTGGATTAACTATGGCTACACCTTC | CAISDSRWINYGYTF | 15 | - | - | TRBJ1-2 | TRBV10-3
TGTGCCAGCTCCCCACCGGGACGGGGGGTCGGGGCCAACGTCCTGACTTTC | CASSPPGRGVGANVLTF | 17 | TRBD2 | - | TRBJ2-6 | TRBV18
TGCGCCAGCAGCCGCCCAGCCGGGAGCCTGGGGGAGCTGTTTTTT | CASSRPAGSLGELFF | 15 | - | - | TRBJ2-2 | TRBV4-1
TGTGCCAGCGGAGGGGCGGAGTCCTACAATGAGCAGTTCTTC | CASGGAESYNEQFF | 14 | - | - | TRBJ2-1 | TRBV9
TGCGCCAGCAGCCAAGGGCCGCTCTATGGCTACACCTTC | CASSQGPLYGYTF | 13 | - | - | TRBJ1-2 | TRBV4-3